This T cell receptor beta chain was recovered during a study of shared clonotypes between healthy human individuals. Among the unsorted PBMC samples, replicate PCRs used 300 ng DNA, 25,000 to 35,000 T cell genomes. Here immunoSEQ multiplex PCR was the method, and the copy in TCRdb shows in-frame clones only, minus some. This sample yields 450,000 to 500,000 clones, of which roughly 80% are seen a single time; approximately 12% belongs to the top ten. CDR1 is LNHDA and CDR2 is SQIVND in the germline V gene (reference sequence). CDR3 length: 15 residues. J gave up 3 bases and V 7 bases, and 9 bases lay outside the gene matches. Adult donors, all healthy and HIV-negative, had no recent acute infections or vaccinations.

This chain links TRBV19 with TRBJ1-1, with 9 bases lining up with TRBD1. This receptor was identified in a woman between 35 and 50 years old in good health. Some clones in this sample may be carry-over from other donors' samples. Sequenced sample: PBMCs. CDR3 residues: CASTQPGQGYTEAFF. The CDR3 bases are TGTGCCAGTACCCAACCGGGACAGGGATACACTGAAGCTTTCTTT.